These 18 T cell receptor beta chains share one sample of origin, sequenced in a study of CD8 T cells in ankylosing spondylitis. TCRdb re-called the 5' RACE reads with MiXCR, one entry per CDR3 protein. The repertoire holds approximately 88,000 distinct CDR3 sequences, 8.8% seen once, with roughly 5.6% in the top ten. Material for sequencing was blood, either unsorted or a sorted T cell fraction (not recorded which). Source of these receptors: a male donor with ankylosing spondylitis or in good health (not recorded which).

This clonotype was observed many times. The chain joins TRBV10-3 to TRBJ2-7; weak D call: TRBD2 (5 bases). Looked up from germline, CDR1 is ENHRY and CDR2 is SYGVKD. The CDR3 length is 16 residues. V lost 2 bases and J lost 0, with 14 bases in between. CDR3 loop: CAISEGGGRSSYEQYF. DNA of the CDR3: TGTGCCATCAGTGAGGGTGGAGGCCGTAGCTCCTACGAGCAGTACTTC.

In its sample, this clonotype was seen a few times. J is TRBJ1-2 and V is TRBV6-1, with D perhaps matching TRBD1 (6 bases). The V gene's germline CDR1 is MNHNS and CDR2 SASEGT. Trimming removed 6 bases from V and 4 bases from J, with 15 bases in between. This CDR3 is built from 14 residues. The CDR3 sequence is CASSLKQGTYGYTF. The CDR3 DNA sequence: TGTGCCAGCAGCCTTAAACAGGGTACCTATGGCTACACCTTC.

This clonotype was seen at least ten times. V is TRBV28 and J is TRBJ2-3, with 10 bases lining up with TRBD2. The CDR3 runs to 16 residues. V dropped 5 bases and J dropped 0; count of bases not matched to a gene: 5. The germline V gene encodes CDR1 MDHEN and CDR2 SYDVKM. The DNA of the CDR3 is TGTGCCAGCAGTCCCCAGCGGGGGGGAAGCACAGATACGCAGTATTTT. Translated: CASSPQRGGSTDTQYF.

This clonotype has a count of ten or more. In DNA, the CDR3 is TGCAGTGCTAGAGGGGCGGGACTAGTCATGTACGAGCAGTACTTC. Translating it yields CSARGAGLVMYEQYF. This chain links TRBV20-1 with TRBJ2-7; 8 nucleotides align to TRBD2. CDR1 DFQATT and CDR2 SNEGSKA come from the germline V gene (reference sequence). Losses at the gene ends were 1 base for V and 4 bases for J; bases not matched to a gene: 9. The CDR3 has 15 amino acids.

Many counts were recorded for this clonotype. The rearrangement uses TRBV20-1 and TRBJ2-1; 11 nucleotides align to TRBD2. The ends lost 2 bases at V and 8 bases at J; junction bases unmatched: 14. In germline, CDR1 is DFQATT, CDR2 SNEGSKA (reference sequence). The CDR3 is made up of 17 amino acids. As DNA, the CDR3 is TGCAGTGCTAGACCTGGTCTAGCGGGGGGCCTAACGCATGAGCAGTTCTTC. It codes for CSARPGLAGGLTHEQFF.

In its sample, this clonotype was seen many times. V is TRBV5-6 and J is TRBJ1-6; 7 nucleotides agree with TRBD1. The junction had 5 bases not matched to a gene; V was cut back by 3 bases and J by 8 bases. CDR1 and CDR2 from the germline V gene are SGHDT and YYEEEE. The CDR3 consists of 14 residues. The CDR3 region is CASSSTGRDSPLHF. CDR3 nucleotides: TGTGCCAGCAGCTCGACAGGGCGTGATTCACCCCTCCACTTT.

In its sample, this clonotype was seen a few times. CDR3 DNA: TGTGCCAGCTCGACCGGGACAGCTGATGAAAAACTGTTTTTT. This encodes CASSTGTADEKLFF. The rearrangement links TRBV18 to TRBJ1-4; 7 bases align to TRBD1. V gave up 6 bases and J gave up 6 bases; unmatched junction bases: 7. The CDR3 runs 14 residues. CDR1 is KGHSH, CDR2 LQKENI, per germline.

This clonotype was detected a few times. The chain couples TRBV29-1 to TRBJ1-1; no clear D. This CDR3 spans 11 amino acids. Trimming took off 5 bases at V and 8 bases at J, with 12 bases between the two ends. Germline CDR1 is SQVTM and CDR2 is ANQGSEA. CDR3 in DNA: TGCAGCGTTCAACAGCGGGGAGAAGCTTTCTTT. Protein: CSVQQRGEAFF.

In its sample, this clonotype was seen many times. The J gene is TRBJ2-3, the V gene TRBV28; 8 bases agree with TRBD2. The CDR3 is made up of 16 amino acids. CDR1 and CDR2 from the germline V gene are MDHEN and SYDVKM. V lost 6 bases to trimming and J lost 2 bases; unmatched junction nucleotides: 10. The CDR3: CASSRGGPLFTDTQYF. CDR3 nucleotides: TGTGCCAGCAGCCGGGGGGGGCCCCTCTTCACAGATACGCAGTATTTT. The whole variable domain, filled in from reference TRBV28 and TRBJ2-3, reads DVKVTQSSRYLVKRTGEKVFLECVQDMDHENMFWYRQDPGLGLRLIYFSYDVKMKEKGDIPEGYSVSREKKERFSLILESASTNQTSMYLCASSRGGPLFTDTQYFGPGTRLTVL.

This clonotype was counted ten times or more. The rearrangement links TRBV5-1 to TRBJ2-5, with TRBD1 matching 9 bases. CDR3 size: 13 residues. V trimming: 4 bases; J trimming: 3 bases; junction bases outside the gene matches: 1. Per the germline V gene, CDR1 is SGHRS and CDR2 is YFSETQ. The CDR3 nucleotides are TGCGCCAGCAGCCGACAGGGGGAAGAGACCCAGTACTTC. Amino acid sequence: CASSRQGEETQYF.

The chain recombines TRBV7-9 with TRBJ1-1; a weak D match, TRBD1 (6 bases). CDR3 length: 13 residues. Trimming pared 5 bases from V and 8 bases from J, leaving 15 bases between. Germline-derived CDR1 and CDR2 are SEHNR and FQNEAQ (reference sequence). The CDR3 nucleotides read TGTGCCAGCAGCCCAGGAGGGGGGTCGGAAGCTTTCTTT. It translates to CASSPGGGSEAFF.

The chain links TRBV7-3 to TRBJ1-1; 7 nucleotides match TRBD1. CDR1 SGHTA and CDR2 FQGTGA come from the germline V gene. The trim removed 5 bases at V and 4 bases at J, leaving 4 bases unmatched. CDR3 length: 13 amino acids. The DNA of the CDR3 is TGTGCCAGCAGCCCTCCAGGGGGCACTGAAGCTTTCTTT. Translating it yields CASSPPGGTEAFF.

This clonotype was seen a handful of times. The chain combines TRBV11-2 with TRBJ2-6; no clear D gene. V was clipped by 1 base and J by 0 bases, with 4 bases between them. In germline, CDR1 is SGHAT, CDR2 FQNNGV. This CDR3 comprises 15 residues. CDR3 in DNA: TGTGCCAGCAGCTTAGCCGCCTCTGGGGCCAACGTCCTGACTTTC. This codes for CASSLAASGANVLTF.

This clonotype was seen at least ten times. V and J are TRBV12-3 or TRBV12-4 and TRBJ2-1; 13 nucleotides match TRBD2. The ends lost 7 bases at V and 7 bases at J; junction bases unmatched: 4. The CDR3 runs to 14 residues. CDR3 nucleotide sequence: TGTGCCAGCATTAGACTAGCGGGGGGTAATGAGCAGTTCTTC. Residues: CASIRLAGGNEQFF.

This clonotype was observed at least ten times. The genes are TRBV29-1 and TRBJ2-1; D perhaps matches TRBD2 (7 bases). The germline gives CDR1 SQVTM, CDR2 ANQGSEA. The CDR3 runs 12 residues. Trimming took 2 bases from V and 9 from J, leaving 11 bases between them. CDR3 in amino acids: CSVEWGGGEQFF. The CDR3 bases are TGCAGCGTTGAATGGGGAGGGGGTGAGCAGTTCTTC.

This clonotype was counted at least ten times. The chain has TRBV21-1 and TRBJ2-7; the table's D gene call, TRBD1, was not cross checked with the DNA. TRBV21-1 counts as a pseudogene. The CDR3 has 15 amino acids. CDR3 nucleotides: TGTGCCAGCAGCAAAGTGCTGGGGGCCACCTACGAGCAGTACTTC. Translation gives CASSKVLGATYEQYF.

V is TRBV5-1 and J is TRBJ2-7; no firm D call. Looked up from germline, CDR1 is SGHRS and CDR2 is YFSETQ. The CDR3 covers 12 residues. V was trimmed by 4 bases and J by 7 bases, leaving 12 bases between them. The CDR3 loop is CASSTDFGEQYF. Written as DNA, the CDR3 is TGCGCCAGCAGCACTGATTTTGGAGAGCAGTACTTC.

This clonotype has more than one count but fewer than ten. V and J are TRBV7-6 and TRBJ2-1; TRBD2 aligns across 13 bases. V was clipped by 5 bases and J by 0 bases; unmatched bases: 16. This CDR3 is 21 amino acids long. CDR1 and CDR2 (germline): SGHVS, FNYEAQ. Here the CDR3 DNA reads TGTGCCAGCAGCCCTTACCCCGGGACTAGCGGGGCCCCAAGCTCCTACAATGAGCAGTTCTTC. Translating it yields CASSPYPGTSGAPSSYNEQFF.